The rows below give T cell receptor beta chains drawn from one sample of a study of shared T cell receptors in the human thymus. Data came from immunoSEQ multiplex PCR; TCRdb stores just in-frame clones and leaves some out. Of 700,000 or so clones in the sample, approximately 83% were seen once. The sample was also linked to a second study, of human thymus T cells.

The sequencing input was thymocytes. These receptors came from a girl less than two years old with a congenital heart defect. CDR3s include the opening cysteine and the closing phenylalanine or tryptophan. D genes are given only for firm matches.

d_call	j_call	v_call	cdr3_nt	cdr3_aa
NA	TRBJ1-1	TRBV9	TGTGCCAGCAGCGTAGCCCCCAACAGGGCGGGCACTGAAGCTTTCTTT	CASSVAPNRAGTEAFF
NA	TRBJ1-5	TRBV29-1	TGCAGCGTTGCTCAGGCAGAAGATCAGCCCCAGCATTTT	CSVAQAEDQPQHF
NA	TRBJ1-1	TRBV15	TGTGCCACCAGCCCGCCCTTGTTAACCAGGACTGAAGCTTTCTTT	CATSPPLLTRTEAFF
NA	TRBJ2-7	TRBV4-3	TGCGCCAGCAGCCAAGAAAAGGGACAACACTACGAGCAGTACTTC	CASSQEKGQHYEQYF
TRBD2	TRBJ2-1	TRBV7-9	TGTGCCAGCAGCTTATGGAGGTGGGCTAGCGGGAACAATGAGCAGTTCTTC	CASSLWRWASGNNEQFF
TRBD1	TRBJ1-1	TRBV2	TGTGCCAGACGACAGGGATTGAGCACTGAAGCTTTCTTT	CARRQGLSTEAFF
NA	TRBJ2-2	TRBV27	TGTGCCAGCAGTCGGGGACACCCGAACACCGGGGAGCTGTTTTTT	CASSRGHPNTGELFF
TRBD1	TRBJ1-2	TRBV4-1	TGCGCCAGCAGCCAATCTCGTGGACAGGGTGGAGGCTACACCTTC	CASSQSRGQGGGYTF
TRBD1	TRBJ2-3	TRBV29-1	TGCAGCTTGCAAACCGGGACAGGCACAGATACGCAGTATTTT	CSLQTGTGTDTQYF
TRBD1	TRBJ2-1	TRBV6-5	TGTGCCAGCAGTTACCCCCGGACAGGGGGGTCGCAGTTCTTC	CASSYPRTGGSQFF
NA	TRBJ1-2	TRBV10-3	TGTGCCATCAGTGAGGCCCATCAGGGTCCTCCCCGGGCGTACTATGGCTACACCTTC	CAISEAHQGPPRAYYGYTF
TRBD1	TRBJ2-2	TRBV4-3	TGCGCCAGCAGCCAGCCGACAGGGACGAACACCGGGGAGCTGTTTTTT	CASSQPTGTNTGELFF
TRBD1	TRBJ1-4	TRBV19	TGTGCCAGTAGCGTCTACCCGGACAGGGTGGTTAGGCTGTTTTTT	CASSVYPDRVVRLFF
TRBD2	TRBJ2-3	TRBV28	TGTGCCAGCAGTTCCCCAGGTGATAGCGGGGATAAGGGAACAGATACGCAGTATTTT	CASSSPGDSGDKGTDTQYF
TRBD2	TRBJ2-1	TRBV9	TGTGCCAGCAGAGCGGGGAGCTCCTACAATGAGCAGTTCTTC	CASRAGSSYNEQFF